One and the same sample provided the 30 T cell receptor beta chains below, sequenced in a study of blood T cells in healthy people across ages. Sample-barcoded 5' priming and a J-beta primer mix drove a second PCR of roughly 6 to 12 cycles. TCRdb independently ran MiXCR on the 5' RACE reads; one entry per CDR3 protein. Of 850,000 or so distinct CDR3 sequences listed, around 28% are singletons. The material sequenced was blood. The receptors come from a woman aged 80 or older in good health.

As concerns this clonotype: This could be a read error, since a much larger clone is one nucleotide away. The genes are TRBV5-6 and TRBJ1-2, with D unclear. Germline V gives CDR1 SGHDT, CDR2 YYEEEE. CDR3 length: 16 amino acids. This CDR3 is CASSPSWVRSNYGCTF. CDR3 bases: TGTGCCAGCAGCCCCTCGTGGGTCAGGAGTAACTATGGCTGCACCTTC.

Notes on this clonotype: A junction end diverges from the germline sequence, so it may reflect a read error. The chain carries TRBV6-6 and TRBJ1-2; no firm D call. CDR3 length: 12 amino acids. CDR1 and CDR2 (germline): MNHNY, SVGAGI (reference sequence). DNA for the CDR3: TGTGCCAGCAGTGATTTACCCTATGGCTACATCTTC. It is translated as CASSDLPYGYIF.

A note on this clonotype: This could be a read error, since a much larger clone is one nucleotide away. The V call is TRBV5-1, the J call TRBJ2-1; D possibly corresponds to TRBD1 (6 bases). The J call is doubtful: the DNA matches TRBJ2-7 better. The CDR3 has 15 residues. The germline V gene has CDR1 SGHRS and CDR2 YFSETQ. In DNA form, the CDR3 reads TGCGCCAGCAGCTTGGCTCTCCACTGGGACAATGAGCAGTACTTC. Translating gives CASSLALHWDNEQYF.

The chain is built from TRBV9 and TRBJ2-3; 9 nucleotides agree with TRBD2. V was pared by 3 bases and J by 5 bases, with 13 bases of the junction left unmatched. CDR3 length: 17 residues. The germline gives CDR1 SGDLS, CDR2 YYNGEE. The CDR3 loop is CASSGGRVRGGQDTQYF. The CDR3 DNA is TGTGCCAGCAGCGGCGGACGAGTGCGGGGGGGCCAAGATACGCAGTATTTT.

Remarks on this clonotype: A single base separates this from a much larger clone, so it may be a read error. The chain employs TRBV2 and TRBJ2-2; 8 bases align to TRBD2. CDR1 and CDR2 from the germline V gene are SNHLY and FYNNEI. V lost 6 bases and J lost 7; bases outside the gene matches: 7. The CDR3 spans 14 residues. CDR3 sequence reads: CASREERGIGELFF. The CDR3 DNA follows: TGTGCCAGCAGGGAGGAGCGGGGGATCGGGGAGCTGTTTTTT.

Concerning this clonotype itself: A much larger clone differs from this one at a single base, so this may be a read error. V usage is TRBV24-1 and J usage is TRBJ1-5; no definite D call. CDR1 KGHDR and CDR2 SFDVKD come from the germline V gene. There are 14 residues in the CDR3. As DNA, the CDR3 is TGTGCCGCCAGTGATTTGAATAGCAATCAGCCCCAGCATTTT. Translated, it gives CAASDLNSNQPQHF.

CDR3 sequence: CASSQEVTSSGNTIYF. CDR3 nucleotide sequence: TGCGCCAGCAGCCAAGAAGTTACGAGCTCTGGAAACACCATATATTTT. The V call is TRBV4-1, the J call TRBJ1-3; the D is unclear. Germline values: CDR1 MGHRA, CDR2 YSYEKL. The CDR3 is 16 residues long. V was cut by 0 bases and J by 0 bases, with 9 bases left in between.

To note about this clonotype: At one boundary the junction diverges from the germline segment, which might be a read error. The V gene is TRBV7-2, the J gene TRBJ2-2, with 12 positions matching TRBD2. The CDR3 contains 16 residues. Germline CDR1 SGHTA, CDR2 FQGNSA. CDR3 in DNA: TGTGCCAGCAGCCGGACTAGCGGGGCCAACACCGGGGAGCGGTTTTTT. This encodes CASSRTSGANTGERFF.

This clonotype was recorded a few times. The chain combines TRBV20-1 with TRBJ1-2; D is uncertain. The CDR3 extends over 12 amino acids. Per the germline V gene, CDR1 is DFQATT and CDR2 is SNEGSKA (reference sequence). V was trimmed by 6 bases and J by 3 bases, leaving 11 bases between them. For the CDR3, the DNA is TGCAGTGCCCCCCAAAGGGACTATGGCTACACCTTC. Amino acid sequence: CSAPQRDYGYTF.

Notes on this clonotype: A much bigger clone sits one base away, suggesting this may be a read error. The chain links TRBV5-1 to TRBJ2-5, with 7 bases matching TRBD1. The CDR3 consists of 15 residues. Germline V gives CDR1 SGHRS, CDR2 YFSETQ. In DNA, the CDR3 is TGCGCCAACAGCTTACAAGACAGGGATTTGGAGACCCAGTACTTC. Residues: CANSLQDRDLETQYF.

There are many counts of this clonotype. The rearrangement joins TRBV12-3 or TRBV12-4 to TRBJ2-1; 8 bases are shared with TRBD2. This CDR3 has 18 amino acids. The ends lost 4 bases at V and 0 bases at J; junction bases unmatched: 11. CDR3 region: CASSWRTSPQSSYNEQFF. CDR3 coding DNA: TGTGCCAGCAGTTGGCGGACTAGCCCACAGAGCTCCTACAATGAGCAGTTCTTC.

The table lists this clonotype with a few counts. The V call is TRBV27, the J call TRBJ2-3; D unclear. V was pared by 4 bases and J by 3 bases, with 11 bases between. Germline-derived CDR1 and CDR2 are MNHEY and SMNVEV (reference sequence). This CDR3 is 14 amino acids long. The CDR3: CASSSPSRTDTQYF. DNA of the CDR3: TGTGCCAGCAGTTCACCGAGTCGGACAGATACGCAGTATTTT.

This clonotype was seen repeatedly, ten times or more. DNA for the CDR3: TGTGCCAGCAGTCCCCGCTTGGCTAGCACCTACAATGAGCAGTTCTTC. It specifies CASSPRLASTYNEQFF. The gene calls are TRBV27 and TRBJ2-1; weak D call: TRBD2 (5 bases). Germline-derived CDR1 and CDR2 are MNHEY and SMNVEV (reference sequence). The CDR3 runs to 16 residues. V dropped 5 bases and J dropped 2 bases, with 16 bases sitting between them.

This clonotype was picked up a small number of times. The chain uses TRBV3-1 and TRBJ2-5, with 10 nucleotides matching TRBD2. This CDR3 spans 17 amino acids. V trimming: 3 bases; J trimming: 7 bases; junction bases outside the gene matches: 14. CDR1 LGHDT and CDR2 YNNKEL come from the germline V gene (reference sequence). CDR3 bases: TGTGCCAGCAGCCAGGGATCTCAAGCGGGGGGGCCGGTGACCCAGTACTTC. As protein: CASSQGSQAGGPVTQYF.

This clonotype was counted only a few times. Being one base from a much bigger clone, this may be a read error. The J gene is TRBJ2-7, the V gene TRBV29-1; 8 bases agree with TRBD1. Germline V gene sequence: CDR1 SQVTM, CDR2 ANQGSEA. The J segment lost 0 bases and the V segment lost 7 bases, leaving 11 bases of the junction unmatched. The CDR3 is 15 amino acids. In DNA, the CDR3 is TGCAGCGGCACGACAGGGGCCGGAAGCTCCTACGAGCAGTACTTC. This encodes CSGTTGAGSSYEQYF.

V and J are TRBV6-2 or TRBV6-3 and TRBJ2-3; TRBD2 agrees at 8 bases. J was trimmed by 2 bases and V by 2 bases; bases with no gene match: 9. Germline V gene lookup returns CDR1 MNHEY and CDR2 SVGEGT. This CDR3 has 17 residues. CDR3 protein: CASSYVLSGGVTDTQYF. CDR3 in DNA: TGTGCCAGCAGTTACGTATTATCGGGGGGGGTCACAGATACGCAGTATTTT.

This clonotype was seen ten or more times. The V call is TRBV5-1, the J call TRBJ2-1; 14 nucleotides match TRBD2. The junction had 4 bases not matched to a gene; V was cut back by 4 bases and J by 10 bases. CDR1 SGHRS and CDR2 YFSETQ come from the germline V gene. The CDR3 spans 14 residues. CDR3 DNA sequence: TGCGCCAGCAGCGAACGGACTAGCGGGGGGGAGCAGTTCTTC. As protein: CASSERTSGGEQFF.

This clonotype was seen a few times. The genes are TRBV12-3 or TRBV12-4 and TRBJ1-4; tentatively, D is TRBD1 (6 bases). This CDR3 is built from 19 residues. V lost 1 base and J 4 bases, leaving 22 bases between the germline ends. The CDR3 spells CASSLDTGGSSMSNEKLFF. As DNA, the CDR3 is TGTGCCAGCAGTTTAGATACGGGGGGCTCCTCGATGAGTAATGAAAAACTGTTTTTT.

As to this clonotype: The DNA is left out, because the CDR3 cannot be placed on it with certainty; the CDR3 is given as TCRdb lists it. The V and J genes are TRBV12-3 or TRBV12-4 and TRBJ2-3. Termini included, the CDR3 measures 14 amino acids. CDR3 sequence: CASSFGQGADTEYF.

This clonotype was seen many times. The DNA for the CDR3 is TGTGCCAGCAGCTTAGTCTTGGGGGGGGGAGACAATGAGCAGTTCTTC. Its protein is CASSLVLGGGDNEQFF. The chain combines TRBV7-2 with TRBJ2-1; 7 positions match TRBD2. Germline-derived CDR1 and CDR2 are SGHTA and FQGNSA. The CDR3 is 16 residues long. V lost 1 base and J lost 5; bases outside the gene matches: 8. The full variable domain, with the rest looked up from reference TRBV7-2 and TRBJ2-1, is GAGVSQSPSNKVTEKGKDVELRCDPISGHTALYWYRQSLGQGLEFLIYFQGNSAPDKSGLPSDRFSAERTGGSVSTLTIQRTQQEDSAVYLCASSLVLGGGDNEQFFGPGTRLTVL.

This clonotype was observed many times. This chain uses TRBV30 with TRBJ2-1; D is ambiguous. The CDR3 totals 13 residues. Trimming pared 0 bases from V and 6 bases from J, leaving 9 bases between. Germline CDR1 is GTSNPN and CDR2 is SVGIG (reference sequence). CDR3 region: CAWSVGTSNEQFF. In DNA, the CDR3 is TGTGCCTGGAGTGTAGGTACTTCCAATGAGCAGTTCTTC.

In this sample, this clonotype turned up many times. CDR3: CASKGGGVVFTYNEQFF. The CDR3 coding sequence is TGTGCCAGCAAGGGGGGAGGGGTAGTCTTCACCTACAATGAGCAGTTCTTC. This chain connects TRBV6-2 or TRBV6-3 to TRBJ2-1; weak D call: TRBD2 (7 bases). The germline CDR1 and CDR2 sequences are MNHEY and SVGEGT. Trimming cost V 7 bases and J 2 bases, with 21 bases left between them. The CDR3 contains 17 residues.

This clonotype has a handful of counts. This chain connects TRBV20-1 to TRBJ2-7; 13 nucleotides line up with TRBD2. This CDR3 has 16 residues. Germline V gene data show CDR1 as DFQATT and CDR2 as SNEGSKA (reference sequence). V was pared by 5 bases and J by 3 bases, with 10 bases of the junction left unmatched. CDR3 bases: TGCAGTGCTCCCGGGACTAGCGGGGTTACTCTCTACGAGCAGTACTTC. Amino acid sequence: CSAPGTSGVTLYEQYF.

Many counts were recorded for this clonotype. This sequence may be a read error, since a much larger clone differs from it by one base. The rearrangement joins TRBV6-1 to TRBJ2-1; D is possibly TRBD2 (5 bases). Germline V gene sequence: CDR1 MNHNS, CDR2 SASEGT. The length of the CDR3 is 18 residues. The V end lost 6 bases, the J end lost 8 bases, and 29 bases lay between the germline ends. The CDR3 sequence is CASRPYAFRLTKGDEQFF. The DNA of the CDR3 is TGTGCCAGCAGACCCTACGCCTTCCGACTAACGAAGGGCGATGAGCAGTTCTTC.

The gene calls are TRBV7-2 and TRBJ2-7; weak D call: TRBD1 (8 bases). V was clipped by 4 bases and J by 8 bases, with 21 bases between them. In germline, CDR1 is SGHTA, CDR2 FQGNSA. This CDR3 is 15 amino acids long. CDR3 sequence reads: CASSSSGRQGTKQYF. The CDR3 nucleotides are TGTGCCAGCAGCTCTAGTGGGAGACAGGGGACTAAGCAGTACTTC.

This clonotype was recorded at least ten times. This sequence joins TRBV6-1 and TRBJ2-5; D possibly corresponds to TRBD2 (5 bases). Trimming cost V 1 base and J 4 bases, with 22 bases left between them. CDR1 and CDR2 (germline): MNHNS, SASEGT. The CDR3 runs 18 residues. The chain's CDR3 is CASSEGRGQNLVRETQYF. CDR3 DNA sequence: TGTGCCAGCAGTGAAGGGCGAGGGCAGAACCTAGTCCGAGAGACCCAGTACTTC.

This clonotype has more than one count but fewer than ten. V usage is TRBV11-2 and J usage is TRBJ1-2, with 9 bases matching TRBD1. V trimming: 6 bases; J trimming: 6 bases; junction bases outside the gene matches: 11. Germline V gives CDR1 SGHAT, CDR2 FQNNGV. The CDR3 has 15 amino acids. In DNA, the CDR3 is TGTGCCAGCAGGACGACAGGGGGATTTTCGAATGGCTACACCTTC. Its translation is CASRTTGGFSNGYTF. Full variable domain (rest looked up from reference TRBV11-2 and TRBJ1-2): EAGVAQSPRYKIIEKRQSVAFWCNPISGHATLYWYQQILGQGPKLLIQFQNNGVVDDSQLPKDRFSAERLKGVDSTLKIQPAKLEDSAVYLCASRTTGGFSNGYTFGSGTRLTVV.

This clonotype was seen more than once but under ten times. One end of the junction fails to match germline, which may point to a read error. Here the CDR3 reads CATSRGKGLSSHEQYF. The CDR3 coding sequence is TGTGCCACCAGCAGAGGAAAGGGCCTGAGCTCCCACGAGCAGTACTTC. The chain employs TRBV15 and TRBJ2-7; D gene ambiguous. The V gene's germline CDR1 is LNHNV and CDR2 YYDKDF (reference sequence). This CDR3 is 16 amino acids long.

This clonotype is a singleton in its sample. V gene TRBV5-1 combines with J gene TRBJ2-7, with a weak D call TRBD1 (6 bases). Germline CDR1 reads SGHRS; CDR2 reads YFSETQ. The V and J ends lost 5 bases and 3 bases respectively, with 9 bases between them. The length of the CDR3 is 12 residues. The CDR3 loop is CASSIGGYEQYF. DNA of the CDR3: TGCGCCAGCAGTATAGGGGGCTACGAGCAGTACTTC.

This clonotype came up many times. The chain couples TRBV7-2 to TRBJ1-5, with 10 bases lining up with TRBD1. V shed 5 bases, J shed 4 bases, and the junction held 5 bases outside the gene matches. The CDR3 totals 15 residues. Per the germline V gene, CDR1 is SGHTA and CDR2 is FQGNSA. The CDR3 here is CASSPRQGANQPQHF. In DNA form, the CDR3 reads TGTGCCAGCAGCCCCAGACAGGGGGCTAATCAGCCCCAGCATTTT.